This T cell receptor (beta chain) was sequenced for a study of response to subunit inactivated influenza vaccine. TCRdb analysed the RT-PCR reads with MiXCR anew, one entry per CDR3 protein. The profile covers about 540,000 distinct CDR3 sequences, with roughly a quarter appearing a single time and approximately 3% taken by the ten largest. This clonotype was picked up one time. Germline-derived CDR1 and CDR2 are GTSNPN and SVGIG (reference sequence). Trimming cost V 0 bases and J 5 bases, with 10 bases left between them. The CDR3 loop spans 14 amino acids. The same data also went into a second study, on T cells expressing NK-cell markers. That paper notes: Generation of TCR beta cDNA was performed by 5'RACE template switching incorporating UMIs. Each TCR beta repertoire originated in sorted T cells that were CD3+CD56+NKG2C+, CD3+CD56+NKG2C- or CD3+CD56-NKG2C+. In a group of several donors, dominant NKG2C+ clonotypes represented 1.0-7.0% of CD8+ T cells. Once again these clonotypes came out on top in the CD3+CD56-NKG2C+ fraction of a few donors.

The V gene is TRBV30, the J gene TRBJ2-2, with a weak D call TRBD1 (6 bases). The starting material was CD4+ T cells sorted from PBMCs, obtained 11 to 12 days after vaccination. The receptor's source is a man aged 50 to 59 who received an inactivated influenza vaccine. The CDR3 reads CAWSVQGVTGELFF. The CDR3 bases are TGTGCCTGGAGTGTACAGGGAGTTACCGGGGAGCTGTTTTTT.